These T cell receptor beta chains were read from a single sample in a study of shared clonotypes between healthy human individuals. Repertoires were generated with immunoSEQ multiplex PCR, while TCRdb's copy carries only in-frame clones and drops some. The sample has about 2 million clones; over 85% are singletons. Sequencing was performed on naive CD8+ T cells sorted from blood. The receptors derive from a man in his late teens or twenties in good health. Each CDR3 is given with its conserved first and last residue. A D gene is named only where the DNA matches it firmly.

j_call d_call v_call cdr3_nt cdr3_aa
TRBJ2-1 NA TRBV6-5 TGTGCCAGCAGCCCTGACACGGAGAGCTACAATGAGCAGTTCTTC CASSPDTESYNEQFF
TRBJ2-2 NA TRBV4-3 TGCGCCAGCAGCCAAGAACTGGGGGTGACCACCGGGGAGCTGTTTTTT CASSQELGVTTGELFF
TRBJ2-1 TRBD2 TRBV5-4 TGTGCCAGCAGCCTTAGCGGGGGCATATACAATGAGCAGTTCTTC CASSLSGGIYNEQFF
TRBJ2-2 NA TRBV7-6 TGTGCCAGCAGCTTAAGCATTTCTAGCGGGGAGCTGTTTTTT CASSLSISSGELFF
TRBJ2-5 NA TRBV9 TGTGCCAGCAGCGCCCCCCACAGGGATCAACAAGAGACCCAGTACTTC CASSAPHRDQQETQYF
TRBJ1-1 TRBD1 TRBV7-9 TGTGCCAGCAGCCTACCGGGACAGGGTGTCACTGAAGCTTTCTTT CASSLPGQGVTEAFF
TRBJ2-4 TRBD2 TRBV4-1 TGCGCCAGCAGCCAACCATCTAGCGGACTAGCCAAAAACATTCAGTACTTC CASSQPSSGLAKNIQYF
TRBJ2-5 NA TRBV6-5 TGTGCCAGCAGCCCACTAGAGAAGGAGACCCAGTACTTC CASSPLEKETQYF
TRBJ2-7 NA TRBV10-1 TGCGCCAGCAGTGAGGCCCCAACGTACGAGCAGTACTTC CASSEAPTYEQYF
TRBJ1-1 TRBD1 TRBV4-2 TGTGCCAGCAGCCCTATAGACAGGGGCATGAACACTGAAGCTTTCTTT CASSPIDRGMNTEAFF
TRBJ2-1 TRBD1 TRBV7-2 TGTGCCAGCAGCCCATCGGACAGGGCGATCTACAATGAGCAGTTCTTC CASSPSDRAIYNEQFF